Below are 29 T cell receptor beta chains sequenced from a single sample in a study of blood T cell repertoires in COVID-19. Method: immunoSEQ multiplex PCR; TCRdb's copy keeps in-frame clones and lacks some. The data show 170,000 or so clones, 65% to 85% seen once. The sequenced sample consisted of peripheral blood. All receptors come from a woman aged 40-49 years with COVID-19, enrolled during active disease.

The chain uses TRBV27 and TRBJ1-2; a possible D gene is TRBD1 (5 bases). CDR1 and CDR2 from the germline V gene are MNHEY and SMNVEV (reference sequence). Trimming cost V 2 bases and J 4 bases, with 17 bases left between them. This CDR3 region has 16 residues. CDR3 in amino acids: CASSLRGPDVFYGYTF. CDR3 bases: TGTGCCAGCAGTTTAAGGGGCCCCGACGTCTTCTATGGCTACACCTTC.

The chain joins TRBV4-1 to TRBJ1-6, with 8 bases aligning to TRBD1. Germline V lookup: CDR1 MGHRA, CDR2 YSYEKL. The V gene end was trimmed by 0 bases and the J gene end by 9 bases; junction bases not matched to a gene: 7. The CDR3 has 16 amino acids. The CDR3 sequence: CASSQEPGQGSSPLHF. The CDR3 nucleotides read TGCGCCAGCAGCCAAGAACCCGGACAGGGAAGTTCACCCCTCCACTTT.

This chain connects TRBV2 to TRBJ2-3, with 12 bases matching TRBD2. Looked up from germline, CDR1 is SNHLY and CDR2 is FYNNEI. This CDR3 region has 15 residues. With V trimmed by 5 bases and J by 4 bases, 4 bases remained unmatched. CDR3: CASSKTSGSADTQYF. The CDR3 DNA reads TGTGCCAGCAGTAAGACTAGCGGGAGTGCAGATACGCAGTATTTT.

The chain employs TRBV21-1 and TRBJ1-1. TRBV21-1 is a listed pseudogene. The CDR3 has 14 amino acids. This chain's CDR3 is CASSKVGGYTEAFF. Here the CDR3 DNA reads TGTGCCAGCAGCAAAGTAGGAGGGTACACTGAAGCTTTCTTT.

V is TRBV7-9 and J is TRBJ2-1; perhaps TRBD1 as D (6 bases). In germline, CDR1 is SEHNR, CDR2 FQNEAQ (reference sequence). The CDR3 extends over 15 amino acids. Trimming stripped 4 bases from V and 4 bases from J, with 14 bases between. The CDR3 nucleotides read TGTGCCAGCAGCTCGACAGGTGGTGAATACAATGAGCAGTTCTTC. It is translated as CASSSTGGEYNEQFF.

The J gene is TRBJ2-3, the V gene TRBV28; 9 positions agree with TRBD2. V trimming: 5 bases; J trimming: 1 base; junction bases outside the gene matches: 10. From germline, CDR1 is MDHEN and CDR2 SYDVKM. The CDR3 is 17 residues long. As DNA, the CDR3 is TGTGCCAGCAGTGGCGGGAGGGCCCTCGTCCGCACAGATACGCAGTATTTT. The encoded protein is CASSGGRALVRTDTQYF.

The V and J genes are TRBV12-3 or TRBV12-4 and TRBJ1-1; D is undetermined. This CDR3 contains 13 residues. V dropped 6 bases and J dropped 1 base, with 9 bases sitting between them. The CDR3 spells CASRPAENTEAFF. CDR3 coding DNA: TGTGCCAGCAGGCCCGCAGAGAACACTGAAGCTTTCTTT.

This clone was counted a single time. The rearrangement joins TRBV7-8 to TRBJ1-1, with D unclear. CDR3 length: 14 residues. Germline V gives CDR1 SGHVS, CDR2 FQNEAQ. V was trimmed by 1 base and J by 3 bases, leaving 9 bases between them. CDR3 sequence reads: CASSLGNLDTEAFF. CDR3 nucleotide sequence: TGTGCCAGCAGCTTAGGTAATTTAGACACTGAAGCTTTCTTT. Using reference TRBV7-8 and TRBJ1-1 for the parts outside the CDR3, the full variable domain is GAGVSQSPRYKVAKRGQDVALRCDPISGHVSLFWYQQALGQGPEFLTYFQNEAQLDKSGLPSDRFFAERPEGSVSTLKIQRTQQEDSAVYLCASSLGNLDTEAFFGQGTRLTVV.

The rearrangement uses TRBV2 and TRBJ1-3, with TRBD1 matching over 7 bases. Germline CDR1 SNHLY, CDR2 FYNNEI. CDR3 size: 13 residues. Trimming removed 8 bases from V and 8 bases from J; junction bases left unmatched: 9. CDR3 region: CASFGQGVDTIYF. In DNA, the CDR3 is TGTGCCAGCTTTGGGCAGGGGGTCGACACCATATATTTT.

This clone was found a few times. Other DNA sequences in this sample translate to the same CDR3. The CDR3 bases are TGTGCCAGCAGTTTAGGGACAGGGGGGTACGAGCAGTACTTC. It codes for CASSLGTGGYEQYF. This chain uses TRBV28 with TRBJ2-7, with TRBD1 matching over 11 bases. CDR1 and CDR2 from the germline V gene are MDHEN and SYDVKM. Unmatched junction bases numbered 1, after V lost 2 bases and J lost 4 bases. The CDR3 loop spans 14 amino acids.

The V and J genes are TRBV5-5 and TRBJ2-3, with 10 bases lining up with TRBD2. V gave up 3 bases and J gave up 6 bases; unmatched junction bases: 4. Germline assignment: CDR1 SGHKS and CDR2 YYEKEE (reference sequence). The CDR3 length is 14 residues. CDR3 sequence (DNA): TGTGCCAGCAGCTCTAGCGGGAGCGGGGATACGCAGTATTTT. Encoded protein: CASSSSGSGDTQYF.

This chain uses TRBV21-1 with TRBJ2-7; the table's TRBD2 call for D was not verified on the DNA. TRBV21-1 is a pseudogene segment. CDR3 length equals 11 residues. The CDR3 loop is CASAPSYEQYF. In DNA, the CDR3 is TGTGCCAGCGCGCCCTCCTACGAGCAGTACTTC.

V usage is TRBV7-6 and J usage is TRBJ2-3; tentative D call: TRBD2 (6 bases). The CDR3 has 15 amino acids. Trimming took off 5 bases at V and 6 bases at J, with 18 bases between the two ends. Germline values: CDR1 SGHVS, CDR2 FNYEAQ. DNA for the CDR3: TGTGCCAGCAGCGGAGGGCAGGTTCGTGTCGATACGCAGTATTTT. This encodes CASSGGQVRVDTQYF.

V usage is TRBV6-6 and J usage is TRBJ1-1; 10 nucleotides line up with TRBD1. V dropped 6 bases and J dropped 4; count of bases not matched to a gene: 11. Germline V lookup: CDR1 MNHNY, CDR2 SVGAGI (reference sequence). The CDR3 has 16 amino acids. The CDR3 DNA is TGTGCCAGCAGCAAGGGACAGGGGAGTCGAGGCACTGAAGCTTTCTTT. Residues: CASSKGQGSRGTEAFF.

This clone was seen a single time. The chain carries TRBV27 and TRBJ2-7, with D perhaps TRBD2 (5 bases). CDR1 MNHEY and CDR2 SMNVEV come from the germline V gene (reference sequence). This CDR3 is built from 13 residues. Trimming stripped 8 bases from V and 1 base from J, with 12 bases between. The CDR3 sequence: CASSEGSSYEQYF. The CDR3 DNA sequence: TGTGCCAGCTCTGAGGGCAGTTCCTACGAGCAGTACTTC.

The chain employs TRBV28 and TRBJ2-7; 9 bases are shared with TRBD1. From germline, CDR1 is MDHEN and CDR2 SYDVKM. This CDR3 is 15 amino acids long. V lost 5 bases and J lost 4; bases outside the gene matches: 9. The CDR3: CASSPRQGGSYEQYF. The CDR3 DNA reads as TGTGCCAGCAGTCCGCGACAGGGGGGTTCGTACGAGCAGTACTTC.

The CDR3 loop is CASSLGGGALNYGYTF. The CDR3 coding sequence is TGTGCCAGCAGCTTAGGAGGGGGGGCACTTAACTATGGCTACACCTTC. V usage is TRBV7-2 and J usage is TRBJ1-2, with a tentative D call TRBD1 (6 bases). Germline V gene sequence: CDR1 SGHTA, CDR2 FQGNSA. V lost 1 base and J 1 base, leaving 13 bases between the germline ends. This CDR3 contains 16 residues. The full variable domain, its missing parts supplied by reference TRBV7-2 and TRBJ1-2, is GAGVSQSPSNKVTEKGKDVELRCDPISGHTALYWYRQSLGQGLEFLIYFQGNSAPDKSGLPSDRFSAERTGGSVSTLTIQRTQQEDSAVYLCASSLGGGALNYGYTFGSGTRLTVV.

The chain employs TRBV28 and TRBJ1-4, with D possibly TRBD1 on 5 matching bases. Between the trimmed V and J ends, which lost 5 bases and 8 bases, there was a span of 21 bases. Per germline, CDR1 MDHEN and CDR2 SYDVKM. This CDR3 has 16 residues. CDR3 nucleotides: TGTGCCAGCAGTCCGGGGCCGGGAGTTCTGGGGGAAAAACTGTTTTTT. Translated: CASSPGPGVLGEKLFF.

The genes are TRBV4-2 and TRBJ2-1; D is perhaps TRBD2 (5 bases). The germline gives CDR1 LGHNA, CDR2 YNFKEQ. This CDR3 spans 13 amino acids. Trimming removed 4 bases from V and 4 bases from J, with 8 bases in between. Written as DNA, the CDR3 is TGTGCCAGCAGCCTACCGGGGTACAATGAGCAGTTCTTC. This encodes CASSLPGYNEQFF.

The chain couples TRBV5-1 to TRBJ1-3, with TRBD1 identical over 7 bases. CDR3 length: 15 amino acids. V dropped 4 bases and J dropped 4; count of bases not matched to a gene: 8. Germline CDR1 reads SGHRS; CDR2 reads YFSETQ. The CDR3 DNA reads as TGCGCCAGCAGCCCCCGACAGGGCTCGGGAAACACCATATATTTT. It yields the protein CASSPRQGSGNTIYF. Full variable domain (rest looked up from reference TRBV5-1 and TRBJ1-3): KAGVTQTPRYLIKTRGQQVTLSCSPISGHRSVSWYQQTPGQGLQFLFEYFSETQRNKGNFPGRFSGRQFSNSRSEMNVSTLELGDSALYLCASSPRQGSGNTIYFGEGSWLTVV.

The chain uses TRBV5-5 and TRBJ2-7, with 10 bases lining up with TRBD1. V trimming: 7 bases; J trimming: 12 bases; junction bases outside the gene matches: 13. Per the germline V gene, CDR1 is SGHKS and CDR2 is YYEKEE (reference sequence). CDR3 length: 13 amino acids. CDR3 in DNA: TGTGCCAGCCTTCCGGGACAGGGGCGAAAACCGTACTTC. It yields the protein CASLPGQGRKPYF.

This clone was seen a single time. The chain uses TRBV6-5 and TRBJ1-6; 7 bases are a match to TRBD1. The CDR3 covers 14 residues. The germline V gene encodes CDR1 MNHEY and CDR2 SVGAGI. V lost 8 bases and J lost 9; bases outside the gene matches: 10. The CDR3 region is CASQPRTGSSPLHF. The CDR3 coding sequence is TGTGCCAGCCAGCCTAGGACAGGATCTTCACCCCTCCACTTT.

CDR3 in amino acids: CASMLAGGITDTQYF. The CDR3 DNA is TGTGCCAGCATGCTAGCGGGAGGGATCACAGATACGCAGTATTTT. The gene calls are TRBV6-5 and TRBJ2-3; 12 bases line up with TRBD2. Germline CDR1 reads MNHEY; CDR2 reads SVGAGI. The V segment lost 7 bases and the J segment 2 bases; nucleotides outside the gene matches: 4. The CDR3 is made up of 15 amino acids.

The chain links TRBV7-3 to TRBJ1-1; tentative D call: TRBD1 (5 bases). The CDR3 is 14 residues long. V lost 2 bases, J lost 0 bases, and 7 bases lay in between. Germline values: CDR1 SGHTA, CDR2 FQGTGA. In DNA form, the CDR3 reads TGTGCCAGCAGCTTAGGGGCGATGAACACTGAAGCTTTCTTT. This encodes CASSLGAMNTEAFF.

V and J are TRBV28 and TRBJ1-1; 8 bases are shared with TRBD1. The CDR3 runs 14 residues. Trimming removed 8 bases from V and 1 base from J; junction bases left unmatched: 6. Germline CDR1 is MDHEN and CDR2 is SYDVKM. The CDR3 loop is CASLSDRANTEAFF. The CDR3 nucleotides are TGTGCCAGCCTATCGGACAGGGCGAACACTGAAGCTTTCTTT.

J is TRBJ2-3 and V is TRBV27; D unresolved. Germline CDR1 and CDR2: MNHEY and SMNVEV (reference sequence). V was trimmed by 2 bases and J by 0 bases, leaving 6 bases between them. The CDR3 length is 14 residues. CDR3 nucleotide sequence: TGTGCCAGCAGTTTAGTCTATAGCACAGATACGCAGTATTTT. It specifies CASSLVYSTDTQYF.

This clone was seen only a few times. V is TRBV5-5 and J is TRBJ1-5, with 9 bases aligning to TRBD1. The CDR3 totals 15 residues. The trim removed 0 bases at V and 5 bases at J, leaving 3 bases unmatched. Germline lookup yields CDR1 SGHKS and CDR2 YYEKEE (reference sequence). CDR3 nucleotides: TGTGCCAGCAGCTTGGACACAGGGGGCTATCAGCCCCAGCATTTT. It specifies CASSLDTGGYQPQHF.

The chain is built from TRBV7-9 and TRBJ2-3, with TRBD2 matching 12 bases. The CDR3 spans 18 residues. Germline CDR1 SEHNR, CDR2 FQNEAQ (reference sequence). Unmatched junction bases numbered 9, after V lost 3 bases and J lost 2 bases. The CDR3 bases are TGTGCCAGCAGCTTTGGGCTAGCGGGAGGGCCGGACACAGATACGCAGTATTTT. Protein sequence: CASSFGLAGGPDTDTQYF.

This clone was seen once. The chain is built from TRBV4-1 and TRBJ2-1; 8 nucleotides line up with TRBD2. Trimming at V came to 0 bases and at J to 8 bases, leaving 12 bases not matched to a gene. Germline V CDR1 and CDR2: MGHRA, YSYEKL. The CDR3 extends over 17 amino acids. DNA of the CDR3: TGCGCCAGCAGCCAAGAAGGGCGGGAGGCGATTGGAGATGAGCAGTTCTTC. This sequence encodes CASSQEGREAIGDEQFF.